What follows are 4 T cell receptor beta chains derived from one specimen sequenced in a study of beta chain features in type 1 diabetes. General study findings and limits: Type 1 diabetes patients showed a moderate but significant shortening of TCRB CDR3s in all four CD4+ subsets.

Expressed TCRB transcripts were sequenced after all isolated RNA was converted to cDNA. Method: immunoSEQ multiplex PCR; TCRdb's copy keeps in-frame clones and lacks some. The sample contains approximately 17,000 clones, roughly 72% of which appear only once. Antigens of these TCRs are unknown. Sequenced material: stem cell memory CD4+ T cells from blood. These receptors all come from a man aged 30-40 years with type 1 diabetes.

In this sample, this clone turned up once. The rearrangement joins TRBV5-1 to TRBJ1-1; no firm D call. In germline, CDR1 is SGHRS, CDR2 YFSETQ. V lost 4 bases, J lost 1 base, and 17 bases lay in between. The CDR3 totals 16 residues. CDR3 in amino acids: CASSQYATNGNTEAFF. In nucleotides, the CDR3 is TGCGCCAGCAGCCAGTACGCGACAAACGGGAACACTGAAGCTTTCTTT.

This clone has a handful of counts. Here the CDR3 DNA reads TGTGCCAGCAGCCCAGAAGGACTAGCTAGCACAGATACGCAGTATTTT. Amino acid sequence: CASSPEGLASTDTQYF. The chain has TRBV7-8 and TRBJ2-3; 8 bases are shared with TRBD2. The V segment lost 5 bases and the J segment 0 bases; nucleotides outside the gene matches: 7. The CDR3 is 16 residues long. The V gene's germline CDR1 is SGHVS and CDR2 FQNEAQ.

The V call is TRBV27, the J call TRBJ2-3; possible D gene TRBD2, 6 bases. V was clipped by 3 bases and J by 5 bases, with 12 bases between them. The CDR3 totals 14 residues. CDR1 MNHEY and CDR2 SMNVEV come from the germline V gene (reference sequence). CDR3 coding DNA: TGTGCCAGCAGTTTGGGCGGAGCGGGAGATACGCAGTATTTT. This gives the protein CASSLGGAGDTQYF.

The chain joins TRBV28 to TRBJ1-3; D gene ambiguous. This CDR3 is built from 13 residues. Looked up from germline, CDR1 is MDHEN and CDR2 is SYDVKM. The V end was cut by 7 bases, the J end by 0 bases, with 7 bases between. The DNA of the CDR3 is TGTGCCAGCATTCCCAGCTCTGGAAACACCATATATTTT. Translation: CASIPSSGNTIYF.